The 22 T cell receptor beta chains below all came from one sample that was sequenced in a study of T cells after yellow fever vaccination. MiXCR, run by TCRdb on the 5' RACE reads, gives a single entry per CDR3 protein. The sample lists approximately 300,000 distinct CDR3 sequences; over 8.5% were seen once. The specimen was CD4+ T cells sorted from PBMCs, collected 45 days after the yellow fever booster vaccination. The receptors derive from a man aged 18 to 29 who received the YFV17D yellow fever vaccine.

The sample holds one count of this clonotype. This sequence joins TRBV4-3 and TRBJ1-5, with D perhaps TRBD1 (6 bases). The CDR3 covers 14 residues. Trimming left V 0 bases short and J 9 bases short, with 12 bases between. Germline loops: CDR1 LGHNA, CDR2 YSLEER. The CDR3 protein is CASSQEQGRGPQHF. CDR3 DNA sequence: TGCGCCAGCAGCCAAGAACAGGGCCGGGGGCCCCAGCATTTT.

This clonotype was seen many times. The V gene is TRBV18, the J gene TRBJ1-2; D unresolved. Looked up from germline, CDR1 is KGHSH and CDR2 is LQKENI. CDR3 size: 13 residues. V was shortened by 3 bases and J by 5 bases, with 10 bases between the two germline ends. CDR3 region: CASSPQGKYGYTF. In DNA, the CDR3 is TGTGCCAGCTCACCCCAAGGGAAATATGGCTACACCTTC.

The chain recombines TRBV5-1 with TRBJ2-4; D assignment may be TRBD1 or TRBD2 (5 bases each). In germline, CDR1 is SGHRS, CDR2 YFSETQ. The CDR3 totals 14 residues. The V end was cut by 0 bases, the J end by 5 bases, with 9 bases between. The CDR3 reads CASSLVSGQNIQYF. DNA for the CDR3: TGCGCCAGCAGCTTGGTGTCGGGGCAAAACATTCAGTACTTC.

This clonotype has more than one count but fewer than ten. The chain couples TRBV7-3 to TRBJ2-1; either TRBD1 or TRBD2 may supply D (6 bases each). Germline V gives CDR1 SGHTA, CDR2 FQGTGA. Trimming took 0 bases from V and 0 from J, leaving 15 bases between them. This CDR3 spans 18 amino acids. This chain's CDR3 is CASSLTGTGANSYNEQFF. CDR3 DNA: TGTGCCAGCAGCTTAACGGGAACGGGGGCCAACTCCTACAATGAGCAGTTCTTC.

The sample holds a few counts of this clonotype. The chain recombines TRBV4-3 with TRBJ2-3; 7 bases are shared with TRBD1. Germline-derived CDR1 and CDR2 are LGHNA and YSLEER. The CDR3 length is 16 residues. V lost 0 bases to trimming and J lost 5 bases; unmatched junction nucleotides: 8. The CDR3 region is CASSQEPGTALDTQYF. DNA for the CDR3: TGCGCCAGCAGCCAAGAACCCGGGACAGCACTAGATACGCAGTATTTT.

This chain connects TRBV11-2 to TRBJ2-1; either TRBD1 or TRBD2 may supply D (5 bases each). The CDR3 is 12 amino acids. Germline-derived CDR1 and CDR2 are SGHAT and FQNNGV. Trimming took off 5 bases at V and 12 bases at J, with 14 bases between the two ends. For the CDR3, the DNA is TGTGCCAGCAGCCATACCGGGACCATGCAGTTCTTC. Translated: CASSHTGTMQFF.

This clonotype was counted a few times. The chain employs TRBV29-1 and TRBJ1-1; D not resolved. The germline V gene has CDR1 SQVTM and CDR2 ANQGSEA. The CDR3 length is 11 residues. The V gene lost 7 bases and the J gene lost 0 bases, with 6 bases spanning the gap. CDR3 sequence (DNA): TGCAGCGGGGGAATGAACACTGAAGCTTTCTTT. It is translated as CSGGMNTEAFF.

This clonotype occurred a few times. The chain carries TRBV6-2 or TRBV6-3 and TRBJ1-1; D remains unclear. The CDR3 has 13 amino acids. Between the trimmed V and J ends, which lost 10 bases and 1 base, there was a span of 13 bases. Germline V gives CDR1 MNHEY, CDR2 SVGEGT. The CDR3 DNA reads TGTGCCACCCGACGGTGGTCGAACACTGAAGCTTTCTTT. Amino acid sequence: CATRRWSNTEAFF.

The V and J genes are TRBV5-4 and TRBJ2-2, with D unresolved. The CDR3 sequence is 14 residues long. Trimming took off 0 bases at V and 3 bases at J, with 6 bases between the two ends. Germline V gives CDR1 SGHNT, CDR2 YYREEE (reference sequence). The CDR3 reads CASSLEAYTGELFF. Written as DNA, the CDR3 is TGTGCCAGCAGCTTGGAGGCATACACCGGGGAGCTGTTTTTT.

The chain employs TRBV7-9 and TRBJ2-3, with 8 bases aligning to TRBD2. Trimming cost V 2 bases and J 7 bases; bases outside gene matches: 5. CDR1 and CDR2 (germline): SEHNR, FQNEAQ (reference sequence). There are 14 residues in the CDR3. Written as DNA, the CDR3 is TGTGCCAGCAGCTTATCGGGGGGGCAAAATACGCAGTATTTT. Its translation is CASSLSGGQNTQYF.

In this sample, this clonotype turned up many times. V gene TRBV5-1 combines with J gene TRBJ2-7; D unclear. CDR3 length: 12 amino acids. Trimming removed 1 base at V and 4 bases at J, with 6 bases between. In germline, CDR1 is SGHRS, CDR2 YFSETQ. CDR3 in amino acids: CASSLPGYEQYF. DNA of the CDR3: TGCGCCAGCAGCTTGCCGGGTTACGAGCAGTACTTC. Full variable domain (remainder filled in from reference TRBV5-1 and TRBJ2-7): KAGVTQTPRYLIKTRGQQVTLSCSPISGHRSVSWYQQTPGQGLQFLFEYFSETQRNKGNFPGRFSGRQFSNSRSEMNVSTLELGDSALYLCASSLPGYEQYFGPGTRLTVT.

V usage is TRBV30 and J usage is TRBJ1-2; 10 bases map to TRBD1. This CDR3 comprises 11 residues. Germline CDR1 reads GTSNPN; CDR2 reads SVGIG (reference sequence). V dropped 8 bases and J dropped 8; count of bases not matched to a gene: 5. The CDR3 DNA is TGTGCCAGGGACAGGGGTTTCGGCTACACCTTC. Its translation is CARDRGFGYTF.

This clonotype was seen more than once but under ten times. J is TRBJ2-3 and V is TRBV7-2; possible D gene TRBD1, 5 bases. The germline V gene encodes CDR1 SGHTA and CDR2 FQGNSA. The CDR3 is made up of 13 amino acids. V was pared by 5 bases and J by 3 bases, with 9 bases between. The CDR3 nucleotides are TGTGCCAGCAGCAGGGGCGCGACAGATACGCAGTATTTT. Protein product: CASSRGATDTQYF.

This clonotype showed up just a few times. V usage is TRBV10-2 and J usage is TRBJ1-2; D possibly corresponds to TRBD1 (5 bases). The CDR3 runs to 14 residues. The V gene's germline CDR1 is WSHSY and CDR2 SAAADI. The germline V and J ends were trimmed by 0 bases and 6 bases, with 11 bases remaining between them. CDR3 residues: CASSESGGGNGYTF. The CDR3 DNA reads as TGCGCCAGCAGTGAGTCGGGCGGGGGAAATGGCTACACCTTC.

The rearrangement joins TRBV4-2 to TRBJ1-2; 7 bases fit TRBD1. The CDR3 is 16 residues long. Losses at the gene ends were 1 base for V and 4 bases for J; bases not matched to a gene: 9. CDR1 is LGHNA, CDR2 YNFKEQ, per germline. The CDR3 nucleotides are TGTGCCAGCAGCCAAGGGGAACAGGGGATCCTCTATGGCTACACCTTC. It yields the protein CASSQGEQGILYGYTF.

This clonotype was counted a few times. The chain couples TRBV7-3 to TRBJ2-3, with TRBD1 matching over 11 bases. Trimming at V came to 1 base and at J to 5 bases, leaving 8 bases not matched to a gene. This CDR3 is built from 17 residues. The V gene's germline CDR1 is SGHTA and CDR2 FQGTGA. CDR3 nucleotide sequence: TGTGCCAGCAGCTTAATGTTTCTGGGACAGGGGGTAGATACGCAGTATTTT. Its protein product is CASSLMFLGQGVDTQYF.

This clonotype turned up a few times. This chain links TRBV7-9 with TRBJ2-5; D is unclear. V was shortened by 5 bases and J by 5 bases, with 9 bases between the two germline ends. This CDR3 region has 12 residues. Germline loops: CDR1 SEHNR, CDR2 FQNEAQ (reference sequence). CDR3 in DNA: TGTGCCAGCAGCCCGCCTACGGAGACCCAGTACTTC. This codes for CASSPPTETQYF.

The V and J genes are TRBV20-1 and TRBJ2-1, with 14 bases fitting TRBD2. CDR3 length: 15 residues. J was trimmed by 7 bases and V by 6 bases; bases with no gene match: 8. The V gene's germline CDR1 is DFQATT and CDR2 SNEGSKA (reference sequence). The CDR3: CSARGLAGALNEQFF. CDR3 nucleotide sequence: TGCAGTGCGCGGGGACTAGCGGGGGCCTTAAATGAGCAGTTCTTC.

This clonotype occurred a few times. The chain has TRBV29-1 and TRBJ2-7; 9 positions match TRBD1. The V gene end was trimmed by 6 bases and the J gene end by 2 bases; junction bases not matched to a gene: 5. This CDR3 is built from 13 residues. Germline CDR1 is SQVTM and CDR2 is ANQGSEA. CDR3: CSVGQGSAYEQYF. CDR3 DNA: TGCAGCGTCGGACAGGGGTCCGCCTACGAGCAGTACTTC.

The genes are TRBV2 and TRBJ2-1; 10 bases align to TRBD1. The CDR3 length is 15 residues. V was clipped by 3 bases and J by 10 bases; unmatched bases: 9. Germline V gene lookup returns CDR1 SNHLY and CDR2 FYNNEI. The CDR3 region has the DNA TGTGCCAGCAGTGAGAGGACAGGGGGGCGCAGAGAGCAGTTCTTC. It encodes CASSERTGGRREQFF.

This clonotype was detected many times. V usage is TRBV7-2 and J usage is TRBJ2-7, with TRBD2 matching over 7 bases. The trim removed 1 base at V and 3 bases at J, leaving 0 bases unmatched. CDR1 SGHTA and CDR2 FQGNSA come from the germline V gene. CDR3 length: 13 residues. The CDR3 here is CASSLGGGYEQYF. CDR3 coding DNA: TGTGCCAGCAGCTTAGGGGGGGGCTACGAGCAGTACTTC.

This clonotype was counted a few times. V and J are TRBV10-3 and TRBJ1-5, with D unclear. This CDR3 region has 15 residues. Germline assignment: CDR1 ENHRY and CDR2 SYGVKD. V shed 5 bases and J shed 4 bases, with 15 bases lying between them. The CDR3: CAISRRTGYNQPQHF. CDR3 DNA sequence: TGTGCCATCAGTCGGAGAACCGGCTATAATCAGCCCCAGCATTTT.